These T cell receptor beta chains were read from a single sample in a study of shared clonotypes between healthy human individuals. Using immunoSEQ multiplex PCR, the repertoire was profiled, and TCRdb retains in-frame clones only, with some absent. The sample includes over 400,000 clones, approximately 80% of them seen just once. Sequencing used PBMCs. The receptors here all came from a woman aged 40 to 50 in good health. Some clones in this sample may be carry-over from other donors' samples. The CDR3 runs from the conserved cysteine through the conserved F or W. The order of the fields is V gene, D gene, J gene, CDR3 DNA, CDR3 protein. The D gene is left open where the match is weak.

>TRBV18|TRBD1|TRBJ2-1
TGTGCCAGCTCACCGGACAGGGTCCAGAATGAGCAGTTCTTC
CASSPDRVQNEQFF
>TRBV5-6|.|TRBJ2-1
TGTGCCAGCAGCCGGGGGAGGGGCAGGGGATACAACAATGAGCAGTTCTTC
CASSRGRGRGYNNEQFF
>TRBV28|.|TRBJ1-3
TGTGCCAGCAGTTTAGCCCACTACAGGGACGAAAGAGGAAACACCATATATTTT
CASSLAHYRDERGNTIYF
>TRBV6-1|.|TRBJ1-1
TGTGCCAGCCCTCTAACACCTCGGGTCACTGAAGCTTTCTTT
CASPLTPRVTEAFF
>TRBV9|TRBD1|TRBJ1-1
TGTGCCAGCAGCGTAGAACCGACAGGGGGCGCTTTCTTT
CASSVEPTGGAFF
>TRBV7-2|TRBD1|TRBJ1-2
TGTGCCAGCAGCCAAGACAGGGGAGGCTATGGCTACACCTTC
CASSQDRGGYGYTF
>TRBV18|.|TRBJ1-3
TGTGCCAGCTCACCCGTCTCTGGAAACACCATATATTTT
CASSPVSGNTIYF
>TRBV28|.|TRBJ1-5
TGTGCCAGCAGTTTACTGGGACCTCATCAGCCCCGGCATTTT
CASSLLGPHQPRHF
>TRBV7-2|.|TRBJ2-1
TGTGCCAGCAGCGTAAGCAGGGAGAATGAGCAGTTCTTC
CASSVSRENEQFF
>TRBV28|TRBD1|TRBJ2-1
TGTGCCAGCAGGGCCTCGGACAGGGCCAATGAGCAGTTCTTC
CASRASDRANEQFF
>TRBV27|.|TRBJ2-3
TGTGCCAGCAGTTTTCTAGCGTCGAAAGATACGCAGTATTTT
CASSFLASKDTQYF
>TRBV27|TRBD1|TRBJ1-4
TGTGCCAGCAGTTTAAACAGGGGGCTGTCCACTAATGAAAAACTGTTTTTT
CASSLNRGLSTNEKLFF
>TRBV18|.|TRBJ2-7
TGTGCCAGCTCGCATTCGGGGGGCACTAACTACGAGCAGTACTTC
CASSHSGGTNYEQYF
>TRBV7-8|.|TRBJ1-5
TGTGCCAGCAGCTTAGCGCGGTGGGGAAGGGTCGGTCAGCCCCAGCATTTT
CASSLARWGRVGQPQHF